These T cell receptor beta chains were read from a single sample in a study of shared clonotypes between healthy human individuals. Data came from immunoSEQ multiplex PCR; TCRdb stores just in-frame clones and leaves some out. The data show hundreds of thousands of clones, approximately 96% seen once. The sequenced sample consisted of naive CD8+ T cells sorted from blood. The receptors shown here come from a woman in her thirties in good health. Each CDR3 is given with its conserved first and last residue. D genes are given only for firm matches. The size field is filled for only some rows; it gives once, few, many or a size class.

DNA	CDR3	J	D	V	size
TGTGCCAGCAGTTTAATGGCAGGGATTCAGCCCCAGCATTTT	CASSLMAGIQPQHF	TRBJ1-5	NA	TRBV28	NA
TGTGCCAGCAGCTACCCTCGCCAGACAGATACGCAGTATTTT	CASSYPRQTDTQYF	TRBJ2-3	NA	TRBV5-6	NA
TGTGCCAGTAGTATGGGACAGGGGGAGAGCACCGGGGAGCTGTTTTTT	CASSMGQGESTGELFF	TRBJ2-2	TRBD1	TRBV19	once
TGTGCCAGCAGCCCAAACAGGAGCTACGAGCAGTACTTC	CASSPNRSYEQYF	TRBJ2-7	NA	TRBV28	NA
TGTGCCAGCAGCCACCGACTAGCATACGGGGAGCTGTTTTTT	CASSHRLAYGELFF	TRBJ2-2	TRBD2	TRBV4-2	NA
TGTGCCAGCAGTCGGAGTAGCGGGATTCAAGAGACCCAGTACTTC	CASSRSSGIQETQYF	TRBJ2-5	TRBD2	TRBV27	NA
TGTGCCAGCAGTCTCCCTCCCGGGGACGGCACTGAAGCTTTCTTT	CASSLPPGDGTEAFF	TRBJ1-1	NA	TRBV28	once
TGTGCCAGCAGTTTATTCGGGGGTGGGGCCAACGTCCTGACTTTC	CASSLFGGGANVLTF	TRBJ2-6	NA	TRBV27	NA
TGCAGCGTTGAAGACTGGGGCAATGAGCAGTTCTTC	CSVEDWGNEQFF	TRBJ2-1	NA	TRBV29-1	NA
TGTGCCAGCGAGACGGGACTAGCGGGCCAGGGTACGCAGTATTTT	CASETGLAGQGTQYF	TRBJ2-3	TRBD2	TRBV27	NA
TGTGCCAGCAGTTTCGCAGCGGGGAGCTCCTACGAGCAGTACTTC	CASSFAAGSSYEQYF	TRBJ2-7	TRBD2	TRBV27	NA
TGTGCCAGCGCGGGCTGGGGGGGGCGAGGACAGGGGTTACCAGTCCGCTACGAGCAGTACTTC	CASAGWGGRGQGLPVRYEQYF	TRBJ2-7	TRBD1	TRBV27	NA
TGTGCCAGCAGCTTGTCTGGGGGAGTGGCGGGTGAGCAGTTCTTC	CASSLSGGVAGEQFF	TRBJ2-1	NA	TRBV9	NA
TGTGCCAGCAGTTCCAGCCGTCTACGCAATGAGCAGTTCTTC	CASSSSRLRNEQFF	TRBJ2-1	NA	TRBV27	NA
TGCGCCAGCAGCCAACTTAGGACAGAGCTCAACACTGAAGCTTTCTTT	CASSQLRTELNTEAFF	TRBJ1-1	NA	TRBV4-1	NA
TGTGCCAGTAGTAGACGGGGGCCGGAAAAACTGTTTTTT	CASSRRGPEKLFF	TRBJ1-4	NA	TRBV19	NA
TGCGCCAGCAGCCAATATACTAGCGGGAGTTACGAGCAGTACTTC	CASSQYTSGSYEQYF	TRBJ2-7	TRBD2	TRBV4-1	NA
TGTGCCAGCAGCTTAGTATCTAATAACTATGGCTACACCTTC	CASSLVSNNYGYTF	TRBJ1-2	NA	TRBV7-9	NA